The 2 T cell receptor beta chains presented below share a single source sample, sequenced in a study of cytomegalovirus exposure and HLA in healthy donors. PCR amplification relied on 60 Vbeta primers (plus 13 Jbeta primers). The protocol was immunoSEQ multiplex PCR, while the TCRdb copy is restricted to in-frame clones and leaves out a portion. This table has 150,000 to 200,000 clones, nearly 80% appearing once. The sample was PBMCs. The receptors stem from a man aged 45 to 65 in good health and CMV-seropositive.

This chain's CDR3 is CASSLDRSYSNQPQHF. As DNA, the CDR3 is TGTGCCAGCAGCTTAGACAGGTCGTATAGCAATCAGCCCCAGCATTTT. The V and J genes are TRBV7-2 and TRBJ1-5; a weak D match, TRBD1 (5 bases). The V gene's germline CDR1 is SGHTA and CDR2 FQGNSA. Trimming left V 1 base short and J 0 bases short, with 10 bases between. CDR3 length: 16 amino acids. The full variable domain, its missing parts supplied by reference TRBV7-2 and TRBJ1-5, is GAGVSQSPSNKVTEKGKDVELRCDPISGHTALYWYRQSLGQGLEFLIYFQGNSAPDKSGLPSDRFSAERTGGSVSTLTIQRTQQEDSAVYLCASSLDRSYSNQPQHFGDGTRLSIL.

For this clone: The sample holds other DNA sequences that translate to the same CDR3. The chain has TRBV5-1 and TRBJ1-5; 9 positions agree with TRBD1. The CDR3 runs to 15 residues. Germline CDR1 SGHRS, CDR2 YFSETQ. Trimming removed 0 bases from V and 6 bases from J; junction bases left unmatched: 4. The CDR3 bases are TGCGCCAGCAGCTTGGGGGACAGGGTTGGTCAGCCCCAGCATTTT. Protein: CASSLGDRVGQPQHF.